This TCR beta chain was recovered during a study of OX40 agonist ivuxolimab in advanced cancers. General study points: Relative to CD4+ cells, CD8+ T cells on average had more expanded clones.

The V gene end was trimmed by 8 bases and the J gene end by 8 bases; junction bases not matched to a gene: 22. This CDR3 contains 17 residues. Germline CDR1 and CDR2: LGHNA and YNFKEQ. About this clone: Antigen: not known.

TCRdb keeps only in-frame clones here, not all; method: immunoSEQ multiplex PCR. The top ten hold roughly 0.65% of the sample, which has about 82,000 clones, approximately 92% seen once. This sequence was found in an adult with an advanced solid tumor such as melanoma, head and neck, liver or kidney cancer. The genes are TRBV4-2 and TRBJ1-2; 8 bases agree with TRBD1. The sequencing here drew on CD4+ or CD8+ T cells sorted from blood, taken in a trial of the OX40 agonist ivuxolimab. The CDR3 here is CASSPTYGQGRVVGYTF. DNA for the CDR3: TGTGCCAGCTCCCCGACTTATGGACAGGGCAGGGTGGTCGGCTACACCTTC.